Here is one TCR beta chain with its context. Its specificity is unknown. The data stem from a study of vaccination effects on CD4 cells after COVID-19. The assay was immunoSEQ multiplex PCR, and TCRdb's table has in-frame clones only and misses some. Of roughly 59,000 clones listed, 78% are singletons. Per germline, CDR1 SGHNT and CDR2 YYREEE (reference sequence). The CDR3 is 13 amino acids. Trimming pared 2 bases from V and 7 bases from J, leaving 13 bases between. Expansion of antigen-specific CD4+ T cells with viral peptide pools was carried out by the ViraFEST assay before sequencing. Isolation of CD4+ T cells took place after more than 9 days of culture. Vaccination of participants consisted of two doses of either the BNT162b2 or mRNA-1273 vaccine. Each vaccine recipient was nucleocapsid antibody negative and had no prior SARS-CoV-2 infection. The culture medium for 1.5 million to 2 million PBMC per well included around 9 IU/ml IL-2 and around 9.8 ug/ml peptides. At days 3 and 7, half of the medium was exchanged for IL-2 medium.

The sample consisted of CD4+ T cells from PBMCs cultured with HCoV-OC43 spike peptides, taken after COVID-19 vaccination. This sample's subset: HCoV-OC43 spike overlapping peptide pool stimulation. The V call is TRBV5-4, the J call TRBJ2-7, with unresolved D. The clonotype originates from a human donor who received a COVID-19 vaccine. CDR3 loop: CASSFTEGSEQYV. CDR3 DNA sequence: TGTGCCAGCAGCTTTACGGAAGGATCGGAGCAGTACGTC.